These T cell receptor beta chains were read from a single sample in a study of shared clonotypes between healthy human individuals. Profiled with immunoSEQ multiplex PCR; TCRdb holds only in-frame clones, not every one. Altogether roughly 480,000 clones are present, 70% to 85% being singletons, with the ten largest covering more than 10%. The sequenced material came from PBMCs. All receptors derive from a woman aged 35 to 49 in good health. Some clones in this sample may be carry-over from other donors' samples. Both conserved end residues are part of each CDR3. A D gene is named only where the DNA matches it firmly. Size values are once, few and many counts, or a class for expanded clones, and some rows have none.

clone size	V gene	J gene	D gene	CDR3 DNA	CDR3 protein
.	TRBV14	TRBJ2-1	TRBD2	TGTGCCAGCAGCCGGGCGGGAGTTTACAATGAGCAGTTCTTC	CASSRAGVYNEQFF
many	TRBV7-9	TRBJ1-1	.	TGTGCCAGCAGCTTACAGGGCCGGAACACTGAAGCTTTCTTT	CASSLQGRNTEAFF
many	TRBV30	TRBJ1-5	.	TGTGCCATAAGAAGGCCGGGGAGTAAGACCCAGCATTTT	CAIRRPGSKTQHF
.	TRBV2	TRBJ2-7	TRBD2	TGTGCCACGAGACCCGGGACTACTCTACGCGAGCAGTACTTC	CATRPGTTLREQYF
.	TRBV7-9	TRBJ2-1	.	TGTGCCAGCAGCCAGGAAGGGGCGGTCTGGACACCGGAGTTCTTC	CASSQEGAVWTPEFF
.	TRBV19	TRBJ1-3	.	TGTGCCAGTAGTACTGGAGAGGGTGGAAACACCATATATTTT	CASSTGEGGNTIYF
.	TRBV7-2	TRBJ1-3	.	TGTGCCAGCAGCTATCTCAGGGTTGAAAACACCATATATTTT	CASSYLRVENTIYF
.	TRBV5-1	TRBJ2-3	.	TGCGCCAGCAGCTTATCCGGGACTCCCAGCACAGATACGCAGTATTTT	CASSLSGTPSTDTQYF
few	TRBV12-5	TRBJ2-3	.	TGTGCTAGTGGAAGGACCAGCCAAGCGCTCACAGATACGCAGTATTTT	CASGRTSQALTDTQYF
.	TRBV18	TRBJ1-1	.	TGTGCCAGCTCACCACCGGGGACAAACTCGAACACTGAAGCTTTCTTT	CASSPPGTNSNTEAFF
few	TRBV9	TRBJ2-7	TRBD2	TGTGCCAGCAGCCCCCGGACTAGCGGGAGGTACGAGCAGTACTTC	CASSPRTSGRYEQYF
.	TRBV7-2	TRBJ1-4	.	TGTGCCAGCAGCTTACGTCGGGACGGAGGGGAGGGTAGTGAAAAACTGTTTTTT	CASSLRRDGGEGSEKLFF
.	TRBV28	TRBJ1-5	.	TGTGCCAGCAGGCCGGGGCACCGCCATCAGCCCCAGCATTTT	CASRPGHRHQPQHF
.	TRBV18	TRBJ2-7	.	TGTGCCAGCTCACTACAGGGTTTTCTGGACGAGCAGTACTTC	CASSLQGFLDEQYF
.	TRBV7-9	TRBJ2-1	TRBD2	TGTGCCAGCAGCTTGGGACTAGGAAACAATGAGCAGTTCTTC	CASSLGLGNNEQFF
.	TRBV30	TRBJ1-2	.	TGTGCCGGAAAACCGGACGGGAATGTCGATGGCTACACCTTC	CAGKPDGNVDGYTF
.	TRBV10-1	TRBJ2-1	TRBD2	TGCGCCAGCATTCGCGGACTAGCGGGACCCAATGAGCAGTTCTTC	CASIRGLAGPNEQFF
.	TRBV7-7	TRBJ2-5	TRBD2	TGTGCCAGCAGCCTCCAAGCTAGCGGGCAAGAGACCCAGTACTTC	CASSLQASGQETQYF
.	TRBV11-3	TRBJ1-2	TRBD1	TGTGCCAGCAGCTTAGGTTTGGCGGACAGGGACGACTATGGCTACACCTTC	CASSLGLADRDDYGYTF
.	TRBV28	TRBJ1-2	.	TGTGCCACTACCTCGGGGGGCGATTATGGCTACACCTTC	CATTSGGDYGYTF
.	TRBV29-1	TRBJ1-2	.	TGCAGCGTTGCCGCCGGCCCCTATGGCTACACCTTC	CSVAAGPYGYTF
.	TRBV30	TRBJ2-5	TRBD2	TGTGCCTGGACTAGCGGGAACCAAGAGACCCAGTACTTC	CAWTSGNQETQYF
few	TRBV11-2	TRBJ2-3	TRBD2	TGTGCCAGCAGCCCCGGGGGGGGAGGAAGAGATACGCAGTATTTT	CASSPGGGGRDTQYF
.	TRBV29-1	TRBJ2-1	.	TGCAGCGTTGAAAAGGGGGTATCCTACAATGAGCAGTTCTTC	CSVEKGVSYNEQFF
.	TRBV30	TRBJ2-2	.	TGTGCCTGGAGCTTGGGCACCGGGGAGCTGTTTTTT	CAWSLGTGELFF
.	TRBV29-1	TRBJ2-3	.	TGCAGCGTTGACCGGGGGCTTGGTACGCAGTATTTT	CSVDRGLGTQYF
.	TRBV6-4	TRBJ2-3	.	TGTGCCAGCTCCCGATCTAGCACAGATACGCAGTATTTT	CASSRSSTDTQYF
few	TRBV5-4	TRBJ1-3	.	TGTGCCAGCAGCTTTAGTGGAAACACCATATATTTT	CASSFSGNTIYF
.	TRBV7-6	TRBJ2-5	TRBD2	TGTGCCAGTACGCGCCTACGGACATCGGGGGGAGAGACCCAGTACTTC	CASTRLRTSGGETQYF
.	TRBV4-1	TRBJ1-1	.	TGCGCCAGCAGCCAGGGCAGGGGCAGGGTCACTGAAGCTTTCTTT	CASSQGRGRVTEAFF